This T cell receptor (beta chain) is drawn from a study of metastatic and nonmetastatic thyroid tumors. Each patient went into thyroid surgery without having received any treatment. CDR1 and CDR2 from the germline V gene are SGHTA and FQGNSA. The CDR3 has 14 residues. The ends were cut back, 5 bases at V and 0 bases at J, with 11 bases in the middle. Study-wide results and limits: The study reportedly found significantly higher TCR beta diversity in malignant thyroid tumors than benign nodules, in blood and tumor.

In the original analysis: For papillary thyroid cancer, a distant-metastasis classifier was constructed from CDR3 differences observed across clinicopathological groups. TCRdb re-called the PCR reads through MiXCR. TCRdb, not the authors, supplied the V and J calls. Among about 40,000 clones, about 10% were seen once, and the ten largest hold around a quarter. This clone occurred a few times. Its antigen is still unknown. What was sequenced was blood. The source is a female donor with papillary thyroid cancer or a benign thyroid nodule (not recorded which). Some clones in this sample may be carry-over from other donors' samples. The rearrangement uses TRBV7-2 and TRBJ2-7, with D possibly TRBD2 on 5 matching bases. Written as DNA, the CDR3 is TGTGCCAGCAGCCCCGGACTCGCCTCCTACGAGCAGTACTTC. Protein sequence: CASSPGLASYEQYF.